Listed below are T cell receptor beta chains from one sample, sequenced in a study of T-cell reconstitution after alpha-beta-depleted transplantation in children. TCRdb itself ran the PCR reads through MiXCR, one entry per CDR3 protein. Among 500,000 to 650,000 distinct CDR3 sequences listed, approximately 12% were seen once. Sample: PBMCs, mostly from graft donor cells, taken 360 days after TCRalphabeta/CD19-depleted stem cell transplant. These receptors came from a male patient younger than 18 who had a stem cell transplant for acute myeloid leukemia, so the T cells may come from the graft donor. The CDR3 runs from the conserved cysteine through the conserved F or W. Fields, in order: J gene, clone size, V gene, D gene, CDR3 DNA, CDR3 protein. The D gene is left open where the match is weak. For some rows the clone size is stated as once, few or many, or as a class when expanded; others skip it.

>TRBJ2-1|few|TRBV7-9|TRBD2
TGTGCCAGCAGCTTAGAGGCGGGAGGTGGCTATGAGCAGTTCTTC
CASSLEAGGGYEQFF
>TRBJ2-7|few|TRBV7-9|TRBD1
TGTGCCAGCAGCTCGCTGTACAAAGGCGGACAGGGGGCGTCCTACGAGCAGTACTTC
CASSSLYKGGQGASYEQYF
>TRBJ2-3|-|TRBV28|-
TGTGCCAGCAGCCTTCCCCCCACAGATACGCAGTATTTT
CASSLPPTDTQYF
>TRBJ1-1|-|TRBV29-1|-
TGCAGCGTTTCCGGACAGCGCCGGGACACTGAAGCTTTCTTT
CSVSGQRRDTEAFF
>TRBJ2-7|few|TRBV3-1|TRBD1
TGTGCCAGCAGCCAAGTGGGACAGGGGAGTACCTACGAGCAGTACTTC
CASSQVGQGSTYEQYF
>TRBJ2-3|many|TRBV9|TRBD1
TGTGCCAGCAGCCCCCAGGGGGACGGCACAGATACGCAGTATTTT
CASSPQGDGTDTQYF
>TRBJ2-1|few|TRBV20-1|-
TGCAGTGCTCCGGGGGTCCCTAATGAGCAGTTCTTC
CSAPGVPNEQFF
>TRBJ1-5|-|TRBV6-2/TRBV6-3|-
TGTGCCAGCAGTTCCTCCCCATCCCCGGGACGACGGGGTAATCAGCCCCAGCATTTT
CASSSSPSPGRRGNQPQHF
>TRBJ2-7|many|TRBV7-9|TRBD1
TGTGCCAGCAGCTCTTACAGGGGCTTGACCTACGAGCAGTACTTC
CASSSYRGLTYEQYF
>TRBJ2-2|many|TRBV20-1|TRBD1
TGCAGTGCCGCCGCCCCGACAGGGGGCACCGGGGAGCTGTTTTTT
CSAAAPTGGTGELFF
>TRBJ1-1|many|TRBV27|-
TGTGCCAGTTCTCTTGTTGTGACCACTGAAGCTTTCTTT
CASSLVVTTEAFF
>TRBJ2-1|few|TRBV6-1|-
TGTGCCAGCAGTGATTATGAGCAGTTCTTC
CASSDYEQFF
>TRBJ2-5|many|TRBV6-2/TRBV6-3|-
TGTGCCAGCAGCCGACTAGAGACCCAGTACTTC
CASSRLETQYF
>TRBJ2-1|many|TRBV6-5|TRBD2
TGTGCCAGCAGCTACAGCGGGACCTACAATGAGCAGTTCTTC
CASSYSGTYNEQFF
>TRBJ1-1|few|TRBV19|TRBD1
TGTGCCAGTAGTATTCGGGCAGGGGGCAACACTGAAGCTTTCTTT
CASSIRAGGNTEAFF
>TRBJ1-5|few|TRBV7-2|-
TGTGCCAGCAGCCTTGAGGGTACTCGCAATCAGCCCCAGCATTTT
CASSLEGTRNQPQHF
>TRBJ2-1|-|TRBV18|-
TGTGCCAGCTCACCTAAGGGTAGGGTCAGCTCCTACAATGAGCAGTTCTTC
CASSPKGRVSSYNEQFF
>TRBJ1-4|-|TRBV28|TRBD1
TGTGCCAGCAACCTACAGGGGCCTAATGAAAAACTGTTTTTT
CASNLQGPNEKLFF
>TRBJ2-5|-|TRBV11-2|-
TGTGCCAGCAGCTTAGTCCCAGACCCGTCGGAGACCCAGTACTTC
CASSLVPDPSETQYF
>TRBJ2-1|many|TRBV12-3/TRBV12-4|-
TGTGCCAGCAGTCTAGGCAGCACCCTGGGCAATGAGCAGTTCTTC
CASSLGSTLGNEQFF
>TRBJ1-2|many|TRBV28|TRBD1
TGTGCCAGCAGTTTACTCGAAGACAGGGTTAAACCCTATGGCTACACCTTC
CASSLLEDRVKPYGYTF
>TRBJ1-1|-|TRBV6-2/TRBV6-3|TRBD1
TGTGCCAGCGCTAGACCACAGGGGGCGCGGGATGAAGCTTTCTTT
CASARPQGARDEAFF
>TRBJ2-7|-|TRBV6-2/TRBV6-3|TRBD1
TGTGCCAGCAGTTACTACAGGGGGCCCTCCTACGAGCAGTACTTC
CASSYYRGPSYEQYF
>TRBJ2-1|many|TRBV5-6|TRBD2
TGTGCCAGCAGCCTATTGGGACTAGCGGGAGAGGTCAATGAGCAGTTCTTC
CASSLLGLAGEVNEQFF
>TRBJ1-1|-|TRBV7-3|-
TGTGCCAGCAGCTTATACTTGAACACTGAAGCTTTCTTT
CASSLYLNTEAFF
>TRBJ2-7|few|TRBV3-1|TRBD2
TGTGCCAGCAGCCTCACTAGCGGGAGTAAATACGAGCAGTACTTC
CASSLTSGSKYEQYF
>TRBJ2-2|few|TRBV4-2|-
TGTGCCAGCAGCCAAGATTGGACCGGGGAGCTGTTTTTT
CASSQDWTGELFF
>TRBJ1-1|many|TRBV12-3/TRBV12-4|-
TGTGCCAGCAGTTTAATTACGCAGGCTGAAGCTTTCTTT
CASSLITQAEAFF